Included here is one TCR beta chain sequence, with context. Antigen specificity is unknown. This CDR3 is 16 amino acids long. The entry originates in a study of OX40 agonist ivuxolimab in advanced cancers. Study details: Three patients had partial responses: one hepatocellular carcinoma, two cutaneous melanoma.

Measured with immunoSEQ multiplex PCR; TCRdb has only the in-frame clones, and not every one. The table records under 25,000 clones, about 70% of them present only once. Points from the study as a whole: Doses of 0.1 to 3.0 mg/kg were accompanied by clonal expansion of CD4+ and CD8+ blood T cells by week 6. The authors also found low normalized T-cell clonal expansion in some nonresponders.

The source material was CD4+ or CD8+ T cells sorted from blood, sampled in a trial of the OX40 agonist ivuxolimab. The sequence came from an adult with an advanced solid tumor such as melanoma, head and neck, liver or kidney cancer. The chain links TRBV1 to TRBJ1-3; TRBD1 reflects the table's D call only, with no check against the DNA. TRBV1 is recorded as a pseudogene. The CDR3 reads CTSSQADRGTGNTIYF. In nucleotides, the CDR3 is TGCACCAGCAGCCAAGCCGACAGGGGTACCGGAAACACCATATATTTT.